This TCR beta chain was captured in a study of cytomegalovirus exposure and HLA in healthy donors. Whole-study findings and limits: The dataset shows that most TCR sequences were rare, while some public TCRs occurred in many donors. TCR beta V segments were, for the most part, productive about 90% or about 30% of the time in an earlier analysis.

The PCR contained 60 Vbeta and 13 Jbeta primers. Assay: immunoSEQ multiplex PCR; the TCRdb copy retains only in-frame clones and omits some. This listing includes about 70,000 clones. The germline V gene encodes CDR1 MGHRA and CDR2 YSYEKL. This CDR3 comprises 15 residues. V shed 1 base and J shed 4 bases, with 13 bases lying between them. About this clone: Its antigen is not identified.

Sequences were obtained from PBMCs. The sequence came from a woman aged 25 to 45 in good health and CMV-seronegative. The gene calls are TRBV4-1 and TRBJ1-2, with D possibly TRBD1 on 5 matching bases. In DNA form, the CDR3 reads TGCGCCAGCAGCCAAGGTGAAAGGGGTAGCTATGGCTACACCTTC. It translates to CASSQGERGSYGYTF.